This TCR beta chain emerged from a study of blood T cell repertoires in COVID-19. For the study at large: From the United States, Italy and Spain came samples of acute and convalescent COVID-19. From T cells, B-cell-depleted T cells, or PBMCs came the material, which was cDNA or gDNA.

The CDR3 sequence is 15 residues long. The V gene's germline CDR1 is MDHEN and CDR2 SYDVKM. V was trimmed by 4 bases and J by 7 bases, leaving 16 bases between them. Source study methods: How many nucleated cells were present was estimated from reference gene primer amplification. The assay was immunoSEQ multiplex PCR, and TCRdb's table has in-frame clones only and misses some. The DNA was the basis for D and trimming; V, J and clone size are from that table. The sample carries a few hundred thousand clones, 75% to 90% recorded once. Sequencing input: peripheral blood. The chain links TRBV28 to TRBJ1-4, with a weak D call TRBD1 (6 bases). The clonotype was recovered from a human donor in a cohort sampled during active COVID-19. CDR3 sequence: CASSSSARGGEKLFF. The CDR3 coding sequence is TGTGCCAGCAGTTCCTCTGCCAGGGGCGGTGAAAAACTGTTTTTT. The full variable domain, rest sourced from reference TRBV28 and TRBJ1-4, is DVKVTQSSRYLVKRTGEKVFLECVQDMDHENMFWYRQDPGLGLRLIYFSYDVKMKEKGDIPEGYSVSREKKERFSLILESASTNQTSMYLCASSSSARGGEKLFFGSGTQLSVL.